Listed below are T cell receptor beta chains from one sample, sequenced in a study of T cell responses to AZD1222 COVID-19 vaccine. Data came from immunoSEQ multiplex PCR; TCRdb stores just in-frame clones and leaves some out. The sample lists approximately 130,000 clones, about 90% occurring once. Sequences were derived from peripheral blood, sampled on day 0 of AZD1222 vaccination. The source is an adult in good health. The CDR3 runs from the conserved cysteine through the conserved F or W. The order of the fields is D gene, V gene, J gene, clone size, CDR3 DNA, CDR3 protein. The D gene is left open where the match is weak. A clone size is listed for some rows: how often the clone was seen (once, few, many), or a class if it is expanded.

-	TRBV19	TRBJ1-6	-	TGTGCCAGTAGAGGACGCCTATATAATTCACCCCTCCACTTT	CASRGRLYNSPLHF
-	TRBV3-1/TRBV3-2	TRBJ2-1	few	TGTGCCAGCAGCCAGCCACGGCAGACCTACAATGAGCAGTTCTTC	CASSQPRQTYNEQFF
-	TRBV10-1	TRBJ2-3	-	TGCGCCAGCAGTGAGGTTGCAGATACGCAGTATTTT	CASSEVADTQYF
-	TRBV19	TRBJ2-2	-	TGTGCCAGTAGTATGGGAAACAGGAACACCGGGGAGCTGTTTTTT	CASSMGNRNTGELFF
TRBD2	TRBV7-9	TRBJ2-1	-	TGTGCCAGCAGCTTAGCACTAGCGGGAGTTCGCAATGAGCAGTTCTTC	CASSLALAGVRNEQFF
-	TRBV18	TRBJ2-7	-	TGTGCCAGCTCACCACGGGACGGGAGCGAGCAGTACTTC	CASSPRDGSEQYF
-	TRBV2	TRBJ2-3	-	TGTGCCAGCAGTGTCGAGGTTAGGGTTACGCAGTATTTT	CASSVEVRVTQYF
-	TRBV28	TRBJ1-5	-	TGTGCCAGCAACCCCGGGACTTGGGTCCAGCATTTT	CASNPGTWVQHF
-	TRBV7-9	TRBJ2-5	-	TGTGCCAGCAGCGCAGACAGGACCCAAGAGACCCAGTACTTC	CASSADRTQETQYF
-	TRBV20-1	TRBJ2-3	-	TGCAGTGCCTTGTTTCCAGATACGCAGTATTTT	CSALFPDTQYF
-	TRBV28	TRBJ2-6	-	TGTGCCAGCAGTTGGGGACATACGAGCTCTGGGGCCAACGTCCTGACTTTC	CASSWGHTSSGANVLTF
TRBD1	TRBV2	TRBJ1-1	-	TGTGCCAGCAGTGTTACGGGGACAGAGAACACTGAAGCTTTCTTT	CASSVTGTENTEAFF
-	TRBV19	TRBJ1-1	-	TGTGCCAGTAGTATTTTACAGGGGAACACTGAAGCTTTCTTT	CASSILQGNTEAFF
-	TRBV11-2	TRBJ2-5	-	TGTGCCAGCGGCCATAGAGTTCGCGGGATTCAAGAGACCCAGTACTTC	CASGHRVRGIQETQYF
-	TRBV30	TRBJ1-1	-	TGTGCCTGGAGCCCGAGAGCTGAAGCTTTCTTT	CAWSPRAEAFF
-	TRBV6-5	TRBJ1-2	-	TGTGCCAGCAACGAACGTTTCTTGGGGCGAGGGGGCTACACCTTC	CASNERFLGRGGYTF
-	TRBV27	TRBJ1-5	-	TGTGCCAGCAGTTTATTCGGGAGTTATAGCAATCAGCCCCAGCATTTT	CASSLFGSYSNQPQHF
-	TRBV11-3	TRBJ2-2	-	TGTGCCAGCAGCTCCTCGGTGTACACCGGGGAGCTGTTTTTT	CASSSSVYTGELFF
-	TRBV10-3	TRBJ1-3	-	TGTGCCATCAGTGCACAGGGCTCAGGAAACACCATATATTTT	CAISAQGSGNTIYF
TRBD1	TRBV4-2	TRBJ2-4	-	TGTGCCAGCAGCCCGACGAGGGACAGGGGAATTCAGTACTTC	CASSPTRDRGIQYF
TRBD2	TRBV7-2	TRBJ2-3	-	TGTGCCAGCAGCTCCGTGGGTCTAGCGGGACGCACAGATACGCAGTATTTT	CASSSVGLAGRTDTQYF
TRBD1	TRBV3-1/TRBV3-2	TRBJ1-6	-	TGTGCCAGCAGCCAAGATAGGACAGGTGGGCTAGGGTATAATTCACCCCTCCACTTT	CASSQDRTGGLGYNSPLHF
-	TRBV27	TRBJ2-5	-	TGTGCCAGCAGATTTGGTCAGACCCAGTACTTC	CASRFGQTQYF
-	TRBV10-1	TRBJ2-7	-	TGCGCCAGCAGTGAGGGGGTGGGAAAAGGGACCTACGAGCAGTACTTC	CASSEGVGKGTYEQYF
TRBD1	TRBV29-1	TRBJ1-1	-	TGCAGCGTTGAAGACCCGGGACAGTACACTGAAGCTTTCTTT	CSVEDPGQYTEAFF
-	TRBV3-1/TRBV3-2	TRBJ2-6	-	TGTGCCAGCAGCCAACCAGGGCTAACTGGGGCCAACGTCCTGACTTTC	CASSQPGLTGANVLTF
-	TRBV7-9	TRBJ1-1	-	TGTGCCAGCAGCTCCGTCACTGAAGCTTTCTTT	CASSSVTEAFF
TRBD1	TRBV9	TRBJ1-2	-	TGTGCCAGCAGCGCGGACAGGGGGCGTTTCTTGTATGGCTACACCTTC	CASSADRGRFLYGYTF
TRBD1	TRBV5-4	TRBJ1-4	-	TGTGCCAGCAGCATCGGGACAGGGGATAAGTTGTTTTTT	CASSIGTGDKLFF
-	TRBV21-1	TRBJ1-1	-	TGTGCCAGCAGCAAAGGGGTCCCGGTTAACACTGAAGCTTTCTTT	CASSKGVPVNTEAFF
-	TRBV6-5	TRBJ2-7	-	TGTGCCAGCAGAGGTTTAAACCCCTACGAGCAGTACTTC	CASRGLNPYEQYF
-	TRBV12-3/TRBV12-4	TRBJ1-2	-	TGTGCCAGCAGTTTTTCGGGGGCGTATGGCTACACCTTC	CASSFSGAYGYTF
-	TRBV9	TRBJ1-2	-	TGTGCCAGCAGCGTAACCGGGGGCCACTATGGCTACACCTTC	CASSVTGGHYGYTF
TRBD1	TRBV30	TRBJ1-2	-	TGTGCCTGGAGTAAACAGGGGTCCCCCTATGGCTACACCTTC	CAWSKQGSPYGYTF
TRBD2	TRBV3-1/TRBV3-2	TRBJ2-1	-	TGTGCCAGCAGTCATGGGACTAGAGATGTTAATGAGCAGTTCTTC	CASSHGTRDVNEQFF
-	TRBV5-1	TRBJ1-2	-	TGCGCCAGCAGCGCCTCGGCAGGTATCATCTATGGCTACACCTTC	CASSASAGIIYGYTF
-	TRBV7-8	TRBJ1-1	few	TGTGCCAGCAGCTTATTGATCGGGTCTGAAGCTTTCTTT	CASSLLIGSEAFF
TRBD1	TRBV5-4	TRBJ1-4	-	TGTGCCAGCAGCTTGTATGGGACAGGGGATGAAAAACTGTTTTTT	CASSLYGTGDEKLFF
TRBD2	TRBV9	TRBJ2-2	-	TGTGCCAGCAGCGTGGCTAGCGGGACCGGGGAGCTGTTTTTT	CASSVASGTGELFF
TRBD1	TRBV9	TRBJ1-2	-	TGTGCCAGCAGCGTAGTCGGGACAGGGACAGGCTACACCTTC	CASSVVGTGTGYTF